The present T cell receptor beta chain was sequenced within a study of blood T cell repertoires in COVID-19. Study as a whole: Sources were T cells, B-cell-depleted T cells, or PBMCs; the material itself was cDNA or gDNA.

Germline V gene data show CDR1 as SGHTA and CDR2 as FQGNSA. Trimming removed 3 bases from V and 0 bases from J; junction bases left unmatched: 5. CDR3 length equals 15 residues. Recruits, aged about 18 to 90 years, lived in 20 to 30 US areas. Participants had their cohort set by participant-reported clinical history. Original handling: Reference gene primer amplification in the assay estimated nucleated cell counts. This table comes from immunoSEQ multiplex PCR, and its TCRdb copy is limited to in-frame clones, with some not included. Clone size and V and J calls were adopted from that table, with D and trimming inferred from the DNA. The sample has roughly 300,000 clones; about 86% are singletons. This clone has only one observation.

The sample taken for sequencing was PBMCs or T cells enriched from blood (not recorded which). The source is a woman between 40 and 50 years old with acute COVID-19. The chain is built from TRBV7-2 and TRBJ2-7, with 7 bases identical to TRBD2. CDR3 protein: CASSFGGSASYEQYF. The CDR3 DNA is TGTGCCAGCAGCTTTGGCGGGAGTGCCTCCTACGAGCAGTACTTC.